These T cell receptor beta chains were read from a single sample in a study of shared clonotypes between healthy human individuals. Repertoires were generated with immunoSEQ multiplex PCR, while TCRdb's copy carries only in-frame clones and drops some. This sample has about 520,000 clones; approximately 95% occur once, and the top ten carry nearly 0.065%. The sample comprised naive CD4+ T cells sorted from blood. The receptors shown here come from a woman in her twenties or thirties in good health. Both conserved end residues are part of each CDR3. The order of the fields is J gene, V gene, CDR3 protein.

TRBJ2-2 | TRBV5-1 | CASSLGVIATGELFF
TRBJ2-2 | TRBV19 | CASSFLQGALSGELFF
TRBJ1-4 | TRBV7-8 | CASSLKRATNEKLFF
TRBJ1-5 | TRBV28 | CASSPGDLSRHF
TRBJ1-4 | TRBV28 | CASSSRVPEKLFF
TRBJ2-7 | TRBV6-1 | CASSFGTAVEQYF
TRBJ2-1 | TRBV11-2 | CASSLDLSAYNEQFF
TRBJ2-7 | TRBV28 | CASRTGTEAYEQYF
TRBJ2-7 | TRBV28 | CASSLGAVYEQYF
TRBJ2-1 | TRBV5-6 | CASSSPRYRSYNEQFF
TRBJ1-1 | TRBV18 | CASSSGTRGDTEAFF
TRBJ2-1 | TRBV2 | CASSEEAGVGNEQFF
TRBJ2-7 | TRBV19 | CASSRRADYEQYF
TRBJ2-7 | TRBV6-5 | CASSQGTYEQYF
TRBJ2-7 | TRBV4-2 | CASSQDLAVSSYEQYF
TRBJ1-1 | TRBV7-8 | CASSLGGRGETEAFF
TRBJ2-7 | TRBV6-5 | CASSYSRGGGEQYF
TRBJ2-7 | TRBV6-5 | CASSYNGKSPYEQYF
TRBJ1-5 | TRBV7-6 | CASSLAANQPQHF
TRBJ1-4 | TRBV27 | CASSAQGWEKLFF
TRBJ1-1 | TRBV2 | CASSETEVGTEAFF
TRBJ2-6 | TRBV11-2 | CASSLDLSSESSGANVLTF
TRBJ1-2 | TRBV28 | CASSFDSNYGYTF